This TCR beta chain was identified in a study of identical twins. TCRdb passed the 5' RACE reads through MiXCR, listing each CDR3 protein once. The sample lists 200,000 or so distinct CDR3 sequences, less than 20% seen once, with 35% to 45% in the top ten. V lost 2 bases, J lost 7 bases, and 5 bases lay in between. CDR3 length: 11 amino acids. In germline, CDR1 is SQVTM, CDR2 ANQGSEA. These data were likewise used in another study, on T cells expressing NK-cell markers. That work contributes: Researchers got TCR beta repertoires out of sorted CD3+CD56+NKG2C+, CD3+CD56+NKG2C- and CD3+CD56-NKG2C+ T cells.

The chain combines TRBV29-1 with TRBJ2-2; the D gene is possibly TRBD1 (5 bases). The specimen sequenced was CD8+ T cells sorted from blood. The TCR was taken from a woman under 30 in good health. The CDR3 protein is CSVERGGELFF. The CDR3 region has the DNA TGCAGCGTTGAAAGGGGCGGGGAGCTGTTTTTT.